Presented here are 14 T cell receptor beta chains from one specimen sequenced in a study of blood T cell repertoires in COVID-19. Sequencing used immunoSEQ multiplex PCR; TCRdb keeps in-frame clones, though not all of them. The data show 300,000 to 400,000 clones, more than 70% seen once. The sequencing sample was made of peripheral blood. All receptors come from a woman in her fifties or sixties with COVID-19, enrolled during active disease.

The CDR3 sequence: CASSATSGGIEQYF. DNA of the CDR3: TGTGCCAGCAGTGCGACTAGCGGGGGGATCGAGCAGTACTTC. The chain combines TRBV6-4 with TRBJ2-7; 13 bases agree with TRBD2. The length of the CDR3 is 14 residues. V was clipped by 4 bases and J by 6 bases; unmatched bases: 3. Germline CDR1 is MRHNA and CDR2 is SNTAGT.

The CDR3 sequence: CASSLQGFNEKLFF. The CDR3 DNA reads as TGTGCCAGCAGCTTGCAGGGCTTTAATGAAAAACTGTTTTTT. The chain carries TRBV5-4 and TRBJ1-4; perhaps TRBD1 as D (5 bases). CDR1 and CDR2 (germline): SGHNT, YYREEE (reference sequence). This CDR3 comprises 14 residues. Trimming stripped 1 base from V and 4 bases from J, with 8 bases between.

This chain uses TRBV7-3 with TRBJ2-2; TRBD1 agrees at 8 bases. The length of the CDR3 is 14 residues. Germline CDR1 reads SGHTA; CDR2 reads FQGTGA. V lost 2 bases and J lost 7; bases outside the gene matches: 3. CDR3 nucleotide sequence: TGTGCCAGCAGCTTAGACAGGGGAATCGGGGAGCTGTTTTTT. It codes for CASSLDRGIGELFF. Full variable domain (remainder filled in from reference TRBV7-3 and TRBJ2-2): GAGVSQTPSNKVTEKGKYVELRCDPISGHTALYWYRQSLGQGPEFLIYFQGTGAADDSGLPNDRFFAVRPEGSVSTLKIQRTERGDSAVYLCASSLDRGIGELFFGEGSRLTVL.

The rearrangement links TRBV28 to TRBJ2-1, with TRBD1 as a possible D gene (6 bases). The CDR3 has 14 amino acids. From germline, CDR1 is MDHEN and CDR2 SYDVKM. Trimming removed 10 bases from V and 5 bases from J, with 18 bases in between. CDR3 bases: TGTGCCACCCTAAAAGGGGGTAGTGACAATGAGCAGTTCTTC. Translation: CATLKGGSDNEQFF.

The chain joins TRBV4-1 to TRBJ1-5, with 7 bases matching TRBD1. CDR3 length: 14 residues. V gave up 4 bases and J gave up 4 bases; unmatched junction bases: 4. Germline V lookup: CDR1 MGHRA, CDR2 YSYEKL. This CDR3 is CASSLGRGNQPQHF. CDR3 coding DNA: TGCGCCAGCAGCCTCGGCAGGGGGAATCAGCCCCAGCATTTT.

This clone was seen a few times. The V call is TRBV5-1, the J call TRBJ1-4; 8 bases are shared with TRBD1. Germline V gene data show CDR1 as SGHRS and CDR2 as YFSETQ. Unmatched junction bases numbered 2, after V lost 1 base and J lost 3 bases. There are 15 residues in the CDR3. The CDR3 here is CASSLQGAPNEKLFF. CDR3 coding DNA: TGCGCCAGCAGCTTGCAGGGGGCACCTAATGAAAAACTGTTTTTT.

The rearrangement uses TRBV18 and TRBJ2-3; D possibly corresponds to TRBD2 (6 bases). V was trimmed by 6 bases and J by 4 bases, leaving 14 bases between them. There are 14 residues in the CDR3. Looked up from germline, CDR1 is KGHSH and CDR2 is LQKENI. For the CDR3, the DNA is TGTGCCAGCTCCTCCGGGACTTCGCCAGATACGCAGTATTTT. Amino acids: CASSSGTSPDTQYF.

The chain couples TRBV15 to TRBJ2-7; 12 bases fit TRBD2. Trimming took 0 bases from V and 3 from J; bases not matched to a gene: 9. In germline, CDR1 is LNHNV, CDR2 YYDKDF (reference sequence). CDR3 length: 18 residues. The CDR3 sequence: CATSREPGLAGPSYEQYF. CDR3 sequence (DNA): TGTGCCACCAGCAGAGAGCCCGGACTAGCGGGACCCAGCTACGAGCAGTACTTC.

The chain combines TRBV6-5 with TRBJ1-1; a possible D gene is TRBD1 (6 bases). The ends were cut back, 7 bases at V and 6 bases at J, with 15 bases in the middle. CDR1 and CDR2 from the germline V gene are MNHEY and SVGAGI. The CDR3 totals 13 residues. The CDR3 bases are TGTGCCAGCATTATACAGGGTGGGGCTGAAGCTTTCTTT. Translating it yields CASIIQGGAEAFF.

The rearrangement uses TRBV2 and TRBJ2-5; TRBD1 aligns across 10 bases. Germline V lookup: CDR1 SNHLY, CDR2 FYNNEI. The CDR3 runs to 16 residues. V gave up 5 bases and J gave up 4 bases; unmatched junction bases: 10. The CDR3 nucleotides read TGTGCCAGCAGTTTAGACAGGGGGCTAGGATTAGAGACCCAGTACTTC. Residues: CASSLDRGLGLETQYF.

CDR3 bases: TGTGCCAGCAGCTTAGTAGGACTAAACACCGGGGAGCTGTTTTTT. Its translation: CASSLVGLNTGELFF. The chain joins TRBV11-2 to TRBJ2-2; D may be TRBD2 (6 bases). Trimming pared 1 base from V and 2 bases from J, leaving 8 bases between. Germline CDR1 is SGHAT and CDR2 is FQNNGV. CDR3 length: 15 amino acids. Supplemented by reference TRBV11-2 and TRBJ2-2, the full variable domain reads EAGVAQSPRYKIIEKRQSVAFWCNPISGHATLYWYQQILGQGPKLLIQFQNNGVVDDSQLPKDRFSAERLKGVDSTLKIQPAKLEDSAVYLCASSLVGLNTGELFFGEGSRLTVL.

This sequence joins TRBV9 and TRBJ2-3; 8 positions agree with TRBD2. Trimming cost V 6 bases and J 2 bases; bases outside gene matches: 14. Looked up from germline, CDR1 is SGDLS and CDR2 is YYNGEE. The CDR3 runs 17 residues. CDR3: CASNERGVAGHTDTQYF. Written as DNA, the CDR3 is TGTGCCAGCAACGAGAGGGGGGTAGCGGGGCACACAGATACGCAGTATTTT.

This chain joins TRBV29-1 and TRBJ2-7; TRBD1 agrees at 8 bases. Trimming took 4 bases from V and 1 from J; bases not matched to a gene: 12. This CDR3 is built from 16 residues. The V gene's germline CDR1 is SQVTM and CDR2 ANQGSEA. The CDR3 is CSVVPLSRTGSYEQYF. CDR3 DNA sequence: TGCAGCGTTGTCCCACTTTCCCGGACAGGGTCCTACGAGCAGTACTTC.

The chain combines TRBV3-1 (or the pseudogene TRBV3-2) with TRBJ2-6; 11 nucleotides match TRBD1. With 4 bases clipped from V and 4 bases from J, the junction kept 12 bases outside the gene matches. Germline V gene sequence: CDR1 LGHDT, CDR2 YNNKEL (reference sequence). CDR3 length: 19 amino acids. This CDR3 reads CASSPHPGQGVQGANVLTF. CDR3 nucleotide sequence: TGTGCCAGCAGCCCCCATCCGGGACAGGGGGTCCAGGGGGCCAACGTCCTGACTTTC.